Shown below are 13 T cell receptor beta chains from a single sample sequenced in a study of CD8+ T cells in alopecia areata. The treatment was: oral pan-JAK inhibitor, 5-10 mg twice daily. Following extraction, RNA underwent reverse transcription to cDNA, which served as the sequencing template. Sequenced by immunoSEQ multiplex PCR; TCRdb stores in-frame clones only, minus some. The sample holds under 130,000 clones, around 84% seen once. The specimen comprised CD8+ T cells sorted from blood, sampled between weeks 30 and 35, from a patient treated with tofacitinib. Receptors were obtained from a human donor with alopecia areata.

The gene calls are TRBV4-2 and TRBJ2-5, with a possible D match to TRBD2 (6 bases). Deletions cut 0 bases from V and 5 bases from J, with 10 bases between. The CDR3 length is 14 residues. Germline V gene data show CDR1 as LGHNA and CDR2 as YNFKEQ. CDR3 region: CASSQDVRGETQYF. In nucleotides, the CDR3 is TGTGCCAGCAGCCAAGACGTCCGGGGGGAGACCCAGTACTTC.

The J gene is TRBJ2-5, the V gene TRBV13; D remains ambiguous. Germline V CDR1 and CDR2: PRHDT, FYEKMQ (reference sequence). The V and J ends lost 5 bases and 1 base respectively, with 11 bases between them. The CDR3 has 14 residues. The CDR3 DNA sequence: TGTGCCAGCAGCGCCCGGACGGCCCAAGAGACCCAGTACTTC. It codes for CASSARTAQETQYF.

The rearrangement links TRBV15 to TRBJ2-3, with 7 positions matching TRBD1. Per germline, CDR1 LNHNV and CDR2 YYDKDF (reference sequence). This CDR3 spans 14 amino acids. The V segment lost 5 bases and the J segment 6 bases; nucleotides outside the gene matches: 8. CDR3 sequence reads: CATSPDRVSDTQYF. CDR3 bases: TGTGCCACCAGCCCCGACAGGGTGTCCGATACGCAGTATTTT.

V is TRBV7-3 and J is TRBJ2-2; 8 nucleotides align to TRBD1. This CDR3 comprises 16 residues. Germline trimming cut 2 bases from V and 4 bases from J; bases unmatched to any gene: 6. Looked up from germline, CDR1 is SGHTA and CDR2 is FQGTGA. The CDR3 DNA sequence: TGTGCCAGCAGCTTAGTCGGGACAGGAGGCACCGGGGAGCTGTTTTTT. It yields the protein CASSLVGTGGTGELFF.

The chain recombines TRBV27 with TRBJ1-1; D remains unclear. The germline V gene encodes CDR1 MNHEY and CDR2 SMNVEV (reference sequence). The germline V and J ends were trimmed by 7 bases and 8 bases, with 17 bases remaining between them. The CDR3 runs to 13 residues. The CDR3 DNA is TGTGCCAGCACCCAGGACGGAAAACGGGAAGCTTTCTTT. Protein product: CASTQDGKREAFF.

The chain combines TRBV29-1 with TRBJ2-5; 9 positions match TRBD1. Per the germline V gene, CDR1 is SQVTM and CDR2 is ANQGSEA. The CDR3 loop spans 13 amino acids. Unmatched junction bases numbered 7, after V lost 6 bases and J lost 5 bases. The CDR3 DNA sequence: TGCAGCGTCCCGACAGGGGGTAGCGAGACCCAGTACTTC. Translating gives CSVPTGGSETQYF.

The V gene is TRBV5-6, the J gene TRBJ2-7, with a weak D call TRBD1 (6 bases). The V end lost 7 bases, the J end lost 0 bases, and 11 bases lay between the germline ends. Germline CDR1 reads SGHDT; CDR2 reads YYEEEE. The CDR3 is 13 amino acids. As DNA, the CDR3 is TGTGCCAGCGCTCAGGGGTACTCCTACGAGCAGTACTTC. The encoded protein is CASAQGYSYEQYF.

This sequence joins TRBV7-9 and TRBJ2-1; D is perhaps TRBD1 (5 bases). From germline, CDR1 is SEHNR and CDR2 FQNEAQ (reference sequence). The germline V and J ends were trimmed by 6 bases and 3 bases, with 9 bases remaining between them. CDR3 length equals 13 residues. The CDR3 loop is CASRSDSYNEQFF. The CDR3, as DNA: TGTGCCAGCAGATCCGACAGCTACAATGAGCAGTTCTTC.

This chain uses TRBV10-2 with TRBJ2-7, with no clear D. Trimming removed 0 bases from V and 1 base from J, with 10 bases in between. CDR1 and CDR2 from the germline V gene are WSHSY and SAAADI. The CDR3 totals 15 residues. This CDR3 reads CASSESMGISYEQYF. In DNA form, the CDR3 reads TGCGCCAGCAGTGAGTCGATGGGGATATCCTACGAGCAGTACTTC.

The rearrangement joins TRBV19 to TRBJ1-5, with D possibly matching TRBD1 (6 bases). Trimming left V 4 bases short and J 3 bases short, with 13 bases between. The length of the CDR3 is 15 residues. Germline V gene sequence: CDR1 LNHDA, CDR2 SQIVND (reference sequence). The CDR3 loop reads CASSTPRGNNQPQHF. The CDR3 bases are TGTGCCAGTAGTACACCCAGGGGAAACAATCAGCCCCAGCATTTT.

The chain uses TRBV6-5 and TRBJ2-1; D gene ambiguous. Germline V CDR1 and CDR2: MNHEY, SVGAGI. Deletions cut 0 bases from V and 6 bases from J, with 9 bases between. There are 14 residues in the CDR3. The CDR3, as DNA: TGTGCCAGCAGTTACTCCAGGCTCTCCAATGAGCAGTTCTTC. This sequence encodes CASSYSRLSNEQFF.

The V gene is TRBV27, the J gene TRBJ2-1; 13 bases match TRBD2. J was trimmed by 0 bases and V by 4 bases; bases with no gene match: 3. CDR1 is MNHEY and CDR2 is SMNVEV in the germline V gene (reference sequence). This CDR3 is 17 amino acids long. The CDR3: CASSSGTSGISYNEQFF. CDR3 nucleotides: TGTGCCAGCAGTTCAGGGACTAGCGGGATCTCCTACAATGAGCAGTTCTTC.

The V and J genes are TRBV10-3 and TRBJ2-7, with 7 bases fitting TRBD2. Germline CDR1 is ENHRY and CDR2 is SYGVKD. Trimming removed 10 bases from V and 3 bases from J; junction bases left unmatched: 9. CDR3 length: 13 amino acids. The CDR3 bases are TGTGCCACCGCAGTGGGACTATACTACGAGCAGTACTTC. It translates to CATAVGLYYEQYF.